This T cell receptor beta chain was profiled in a study of CD8+CD57+ T cells in acquired aplastic anemia. Study-wide context: The study obtained an average of around 3.4 ug of DNA from sorted CD4+ and CD8+ cells. Healthy donors gave 10 million or so reads on average for CD4+ cells. Study-level results: Roughly 30 CD8+ CDR3 sequences occurred in both the patients and the controls. Patients showed no significant difference from controls in CD8+ Simpson's diversity.

Researchers used genomic DNA as the template to profile TCR beta VDJ and CDR3. One entry per CDR3 protein, called by TCRdb with MiXCR from the reads. The sample records around 140,000 distinct CDR3 sequences, approximately 41% being singletons. J lost 4 bases, V lost 4 bases, and 5 bases had no gene match. This CDR3 comprises 15 residues. Germline V gene data show CDR1 as LNHNV and CDR2 as YYDKDF (reference sequence). On this clonotype: Its antigen is not identified.

J is TRBJ1-3 and V is TRBV15, with 9 nucleotides matching TRBD1. Material for sequencing was sorted CD4+, CD8+, or CD8+CD57+ T cells (not recorded which) from PBMCs. This TCR was recovered from a human donor in good health, serving as a control. The CDR3 nucleotides are TGTGCCACCAGCAAGACAGGGGGATCGGGAAACACCATATATTTT. Protein sequence: CATSKTGGSGNTIYF.